The clone carrying this T cell receptor beta chain has more than one count but fewer than ten. No antigen is known for it. The second PCR ran roughly 7 to 11 cycles with a sample-barcoded 5' primer and J-beta primers. Via MiXCR, TCRdb re-called the 5' RACE reads, giving one row per CDR3 protein. Here the sample spans 700,000 or so distinct CDR3 sequences, about 20% being singletons. The sample is drawn from a study of blood T cells in healthy people across ages. Findings and limits, study-wide: Unsorted PBMC material precluded a definitive naive versus antigen-experienced comparison. Older individuals had lower TCR beta diversity per million T cells (the decline was roughly linear). A strong correlation was seen between TCR beta diversity and naive T cell percentage. When one million T cells were used, diversity estimates were thought to be underestimates.

Deletions cut 0 bases from V and 5 bases from J, with 14 bases between. This CDR3 comprises 14 residues. Germline CDR1 reads DFQATT; CDR2 reads SNEGSKA (reference sequence). This TCR was recovered from a man in his 70s in good health. Sequencing was carried out using blood. The J gene is TRBJ2-7, the V gene TRBV20-1; D remains unclear. CDR3 DNA sequence: TGCAGTGCTAGAGATGATGCCGCGAGGCACGAGCAGTACTTC. Residues: CSARDDAARHEQYF.